The 28 T cell receptor beta chains presented below share a single source sample, sequenced in a study of blood T cell repertoires in COVID-19. The assay was immunoSEQ multiplex PCR, and TCRdb's table has in-frame clones only and misses some. Of approximately 210,000 clones listed, approximately 73% are singletons. The sequencing sample was made of PBMCs or T cells enriched from blood (not recorded which). These receptors all come from a woman between 50 and 59 years old with acute COVID-19.

The CDR3 region is CASTLGERTEAFF. DNA of the CDR3: TGTGCCAGCACCCTTGGGGAGCGCACTGAAGCTTTCTTT. V is TRBV6-5 and J is TRBJ1-1; D is uncertain. Between the trimmed V and J ends, which lost 7 bases and 4 bases, there was a span of 13 bases. CDR1 is MNHEY and CDR2 is SVGAGI in the germline V gene. The CDR3 runs to 13 residues.

The rearrangement links TRBV3-1 (or the pseudogene TRBV3-2) to TRBJ1-6, with 7 nucleotides matching TRBD1. The length of the CDR3 is 15 residues. Losses at the gene ends were 4 bases for V and 6 bases for J; bases not matched to a gene: 6. Germline CDR1 reads LGHDT; CDR2 reads YNNKEL (reference sequence). The CDR3: CASSLLTGPNSPLHF. Written as DNA, the CDR3 is TGTGCCAGCAGCCTTCTGACAGGGCCTAATTCACCCCTCCACTTT.

The CDR3 is CASSLGVAGAGETQYF. In DNA form, the CDR3 reads TGTGCCAGCAGCTTGGGGGTAGCGGGGGCGGGGGAGACCCAGTACTTC. The rearrangement links TRBV5-5 to TRBJ2-5; 9 bases align to TRBD2. Germline-derived CDR1 and CDR2 are SGHKS and YYEKEE (reference sequence). V lost 0 bases, J lost 5 bases, and 8 bases stayed unmatched. The CDR3 runs to 16 residues.

As concerns this clone: The same CDR3 also results from other DNA sequences found in this sample. This chain joins TRBV7-2 and TRBJ1-5, with 8 bases lining up with TRBD1. This CDR3 has 17 amino acids. CDR1 and CDR2 (germline): SGHTA, FQGNSA. The ends lost 1 base at V and 0 bases at J; junction bases unmatched: 5. The CDR3 bases are TGTGCCAGCAGCTTAGGGGGACAGGCCAATAGCAATCAGCCCCAGCATTTT. Translation: CASSLGGQANSNQPQHF.

The DNA of the CDR3 is TGTGCCAGCATCCGCTCGGGAAGTAATTCACCCCTCCACTTT. Its translation: CASIRSGSNSPLHF. The chain combines TRBV3-1 (or the pseudogene TRBV3-2) with TRBJ1-6; D gene unclear. Germline values: CDR1 LGHDT, CDR2 YNNKEL (reference sequence). V was pared by 7 bases and J by 6 bases, with 13 bases between. The CDR3 is 14 amino acids.

This chain uses TRBV6-5 with TRBJ1-1, with 7 bases fitting TRBD1. V dropped 1 base and J dropped 4; count of bases not matched to a gene: 3. The germline V gene encodes CDR1 MNHEY and CDR2 SVGAGI. This CDR3 contains 14 residues. DNA for the CDR3: TGTGCCAGCAGTTACTTTCAGGGGGGCACTGAAGCTTTCTTT. It encodes CASSYFQGGTEAFF.

The rearrangement joins TRBV30 to TRBJ1-4; possibly TRBD1 for D (6 bases). CDR1 GTSNPN and CDR2 SVGIG come from the germline V gene (reference sequence). This CDR3 has 16 amino acids. Trimming took 0 bases from V and 5 from J, leaving 16 bases between them. CDR3 DNA sequence: TGTGCCTGGAGTGTGGGGGCCGGCCAGGCGAATGAAAAACTGTTTTTT. Its protein product is CAWSVGAGQANEKLFF. Looking up the rest from reference TRBV30 and TRBJ1-4 gives the full variable domain: SQTIHQWPATLVQPVGSPLSLECTVEGTSNPNLYWYRQAAGRGLQLLFYSVGIGQISSEVPQNLSASRPQDRQFILSSKKLLLSDSGFYLCAWSVGAGQANEKLFFGSGTQLSVL.

In the case of this clone: The identical CDR3 is also encoded by other nucleotide sequences in the sample. This CDR3 is CASRRNTEAFF. DNA for the CDR3: TGTGCCAGCAGGCGGAACACTGAAGCTTTCTTT. This chain joins TRBV2 and TRBJ1-1; D ambiguous. The V gene lost 6 bases and the J gene lost 1 base, with 3 bases spanning the gap. The germline gives CDR1 SNHLY, CDR2 FYNNEI. This CDR3 comprises 11 residues.

The chain is built from TRBV5-1 and TRBJ2-5; 10 bases align to TRBD1. The V segment lost 7 bases and the J segment 5 bases; nucleotides outside the gene matches: 8. CDR1 is SGHRS and CDR2 is YFSETQ in the germline V gene. The length of the CDR3 is 14 residues. The CDR3 protein is CASETGGVGETQYF. The CDR3 DNA follows: TGCGCCAGCGAGACAGGGGGCGTCGGGGAGACCCAGTACTTC.

This sequence joins TRBV28 and TRBJ1-1; perhaps TRBD1 as D (6 bases). Deletions cut 6 bases from V and 3 bases from J, with 17 bases between. The CDR3 spans 15 residues. Germline CDR1 is MDHEN and CDR2 is SYDVKM. The CDR3 here is CASSRPPGADTEAFF. CDR3 in DNA: TGTGCCAGCAGCCGCCCCCCAGGGGCGGACACTGAAGCTTTCTTT.

The rearrangement uses TRBV18 and TRBJ1-2; 7 bases are shared with TRBD1. With 3 bases clipped from V and 2 bases from J, the junction kept 3 bases outside the gene matches. The CDR3 is 14 residues long. CDR1 is KGHSH, CDR2 LQKENI, per germline. The CDR3 is CASSPAGGNYGYTF. The CDR3 DNA is TGTGCCAGCTCACCCGCAGGGGGGAACTATGGCTACACCTTC.

This clone was seen once. This sequence joins TRBV6-1 and TRBJ2-7; D gene ambiguous. The CDR3 is 14 amino acids. The germline V gene encodes CDR1 MNHNS and CDR2 SASEGT. V was pared by 2 bases and J by 2 bases, with 10 bases between. The CDR3 loop is CASSEQATTYEQYV. CDR3 in DNA: TGTGCCAGCAGTGAACAGGCCACCACCTACGAGCAGTACGTC.

This chain joins TRBV19 and TRBJ1-2; D is perhaps TRBD1 (5 bases). Per germline, CDR1 LNHDA and CDR2 SQIVND (reference sequence). Trimming stripped 3 bases from V and 5 bases from J, with 16 bases between. CDR3 length: 15 residues. CDR3 protein: CASSIRGREGYGYTF. CDR3 nucleotides: TGTGCCAGTAGTATCCGAGGCAGGGAAGGGTATGGCTACACCTTC.

The chain carries TRBV28 and TRBJ2-7, with TRBD1 identical over 8 bases. In germline, CDR1 is MDHEN, CDR2 SYDVKM. The CDR3 is 16 residues long. The V and J ends lost 4 bases and 5 bases, in that order; junction bases with no gene match: 13. The chain's CDR3 is CASSSPGTGGVNEQYV. As DNA, the CDR3 is TGTGCCAGCAGTTCACCCGGGACAGGCGGTGTGAACGAGCAGTACGTC.

The chain carries TRBV4-1 and TRBJ2-2; D call uncertain. The CDR3 covers 16 residues. Germline V CDR1 and CDR2: MGHRA, YSYEKL. Trimming took off 0 bases at V and 6 bases at J, with 14 bases between the two ends. The CDR3 DNA follows: TGCGCCAGCAGCCAAGATAGGAGTGTAGAGGCCGGGGAGCTGTTTTTT. Its translation: CASSQDRSVEAGELFF.

The rearrangement links TRBV10-3 to TRBJ1-6; D remains ambiguous. CDR3 size: 15 residues. Trimming cost V 5 bases and J 11 bases, with 19 bases left between them. Germline loops: CDR1 ENHRY, CDR2 SYGVKD. The CDR3 DNA sequence: TGTGCCATCAGTAAGGTTACGCCCGGAGATGCACCCCTCCACTTT. It is translated as CAISKVTPGDAPLHF.

The rearrangement uses TRBV27 and TRBJ1-1; D not resolved. V was clipped by 5 bases and J by 1 base, with 8 bases between them. Germline CDR1 is MNHEY and CDR2 is SMNVEV (reference sequence). There are 13 residues in the CDR3. CDR3 nucleotides: TGTGCCAGCAGTGGCGAGGGGAACACTGAAGCTTTCTTT. It translates to CASSGEGNTEAFF.

The V and J genes are TRBV30 and TRBJ1-1, with D hard to call. Germline V gives CDR1 GTSNPN, CDR2 SVGIG (reference sequence). The CDR3 loop spans 11 amino acids. V was cut by 4 bases and J by 4 bases, with 7 bases left in between. As DNA, the CDR3 is TGTGCCTGGAACACGGGCACTGAAGCTTTCTTT. Translating it yields CAWNTGTEAFF.

This chain joins TRBV7-9 and TRBJ1-5; the match to TRBD1 covers 9 bases. The CDR3 spans 16 residues. J was trimmed by 6 bases and V by 2 bases; bases with no gene match: 8. The germline V gene has CDR1 SEHNR and CDR2 FQNEAQ (reference sequence). The CDR3 protein is CASSLSRTGAGQPQHF. CDR3 coding DNA: TGTGCCAGCAGCTTATCCCGGACAGGGGCCGGTCAGCCCCAGCATTTT. The complete variable domain, with remaining parts taken from reference TRBV7-9 and TRBJ1-5, reads DTGVSQNPRHKITKRGQNVTFRCDPISEHNRLYWYRQTLGQGPEFLTYFQNEAQLEKSRLLSDRFSAERPKGSFSTLEIQRTEQGDSAMYLCASSLSRTGAGQPQHFGDGTRLSIL.

The genes are TRBV5-1 and TRBJ1-4; a possible D gene is TRBD1 (6 bases). The CDR3 runs to 17 residues. V was clipped by 3 bases and J by 2 bases, with 17 bases between them. Germline CDR1 is SGHRS and CDR2 is YFSETQ. CDR3 coding DNA: TGCGCCAGCAGCTCCTCAGGGGCAAAGGGGACTAATGAAAAACTGTTTTTT. It encodes CASSSSGAKGTNEKLFF.

V usage is TRBV2 and J usage is TRBJ1-1; 10 nucleotides agree with TRBD1. The V and J ends lost 0 bases and 4 bases, in that order; junction bases with no gene match: 2. CDR3 length: 15 amino acids. Germline V CDR1 and CDR2: SNHLY, FYNNEI. CDR3 sequence: CASSEARTGGTEAFF. CDR3 in DNA: TGTGCCAGCAGTGAAGCGCGGACAGGGGGCACTGAAGCTTTCTTT.

This clone has a handful of counts. This chain connects TRBV9 to TRBJ1-2, with a possible D match to TRBD1 (5 bases). The germline V and J ends were trimmed by 3 bases and 2 bases, with 11 bases remaining between them. CDR1 SGDLS and CDR2 YYNGEE come from the germline V gene. The CDR3 covers 14 residues. Written as DNA, the CDR3 is TGTGCCAGCAGCGCTAACAACAGGAACTATGGCTACACCTTC. Amino acid sequence: CASSANNRNYGYTF.

This chain links TRBV6-5 with TRBJ2-7; D is perhaps TRBD1 (8 bases). CDR3 length: 14 amino acids. Per germline, CDR1 MNHEY and CDR2 SVGAGI. The ends were cut back, 7 bases at V and 3 bases at J, with 16 bases in the middle. CDR3 nucleotide sequence: TGTGCCAGCAATCCGGGGGGACAGGACTACGAGCAGTACGTC. Residues: CASNPGGQDYEQYV.

The V call is TRBV28, the J call TRBJ1-3; a possible D gene is TRBD1 (6 bases). The CDR3 covers 15 residues. The V gene's germline CDR1 is MDHEN and CDR2 SYDVKM. Trimming left V 3 bases short and J 0 bases short, with 9 bases between. The DNA of the CDR3 is TGTGCCAGCAGTTTCGCGGGGGCCTCTGGAAACACCATATATTTT. Its translation is CASSFAGASGNTIYF.

V gene TRBV27 combines with J gene TRBJ1-3, with a tentative D call TRBD1 (6 bases). The CDR3 loop spans 18 amino acids. Germline lookup yields CDR1 MNHEY and CDR2 SMNVEV (reference sequence). V dropped 5 bases and J dropped 0 bases, with 20 bases sitting between them. The CDR3 reads CASSRLLGHPFSGNTIYF. As DNA, the CDR3 is TGTGCCAGCAGTCGCCTTCTGGGACACCCATTCTCTGGAAACACCATATATTTT.

The chain uses TRBV5-1 and TRBJ1-3, with a tentative D call TRBD1 (5 bases). Trimming removed 3 bases from V and 2 bases from J, with 12 bases in between. The CDR3 runs 15 residues. The germline V gene has CDR1 SGHRS and CDR2 YFSETQ. The CDR3 nucleotides read TGCGCCAGCAGCTCCCGGGGGATTCCTGGAAACACCATATATTTT. Translated: CASSSRGIPGNTIYF.

The rearrangement links TRBV5-1 to TRBJ2-3, with 10 bases that match TRBD2. CDR3 length equals 15 residues. CDR1 is SGHRS, CDR2 YFSETQ, per germline. Germline trimming cut 4 bases from V and 5 bases from J; bases unmatched to any gene: 7. The CDR3 bases are TGCGCCAGCAGCCCAGCGCTAGCGGGGGAAGATACGCAGTATTTT. Protein: CASSPALAGEDTQYF.

This clone was recorded only once. V usage is TRBV6-1 and J usage is TRBJ1-4, with D unresolved. CDR3 length: 14 residues. Trimming pared 10 bases from V and 0 bases from J, leaving 12 bases between. CDR1 and CDR2 (germline): MNHNS, SASEGT. Written as DNA, the CDR3 is TGTGCCACCTGGACTCAGACAACTAATGAAAAACTGTTTTTT. It yields the protein CATWTQTTNEKLFF.